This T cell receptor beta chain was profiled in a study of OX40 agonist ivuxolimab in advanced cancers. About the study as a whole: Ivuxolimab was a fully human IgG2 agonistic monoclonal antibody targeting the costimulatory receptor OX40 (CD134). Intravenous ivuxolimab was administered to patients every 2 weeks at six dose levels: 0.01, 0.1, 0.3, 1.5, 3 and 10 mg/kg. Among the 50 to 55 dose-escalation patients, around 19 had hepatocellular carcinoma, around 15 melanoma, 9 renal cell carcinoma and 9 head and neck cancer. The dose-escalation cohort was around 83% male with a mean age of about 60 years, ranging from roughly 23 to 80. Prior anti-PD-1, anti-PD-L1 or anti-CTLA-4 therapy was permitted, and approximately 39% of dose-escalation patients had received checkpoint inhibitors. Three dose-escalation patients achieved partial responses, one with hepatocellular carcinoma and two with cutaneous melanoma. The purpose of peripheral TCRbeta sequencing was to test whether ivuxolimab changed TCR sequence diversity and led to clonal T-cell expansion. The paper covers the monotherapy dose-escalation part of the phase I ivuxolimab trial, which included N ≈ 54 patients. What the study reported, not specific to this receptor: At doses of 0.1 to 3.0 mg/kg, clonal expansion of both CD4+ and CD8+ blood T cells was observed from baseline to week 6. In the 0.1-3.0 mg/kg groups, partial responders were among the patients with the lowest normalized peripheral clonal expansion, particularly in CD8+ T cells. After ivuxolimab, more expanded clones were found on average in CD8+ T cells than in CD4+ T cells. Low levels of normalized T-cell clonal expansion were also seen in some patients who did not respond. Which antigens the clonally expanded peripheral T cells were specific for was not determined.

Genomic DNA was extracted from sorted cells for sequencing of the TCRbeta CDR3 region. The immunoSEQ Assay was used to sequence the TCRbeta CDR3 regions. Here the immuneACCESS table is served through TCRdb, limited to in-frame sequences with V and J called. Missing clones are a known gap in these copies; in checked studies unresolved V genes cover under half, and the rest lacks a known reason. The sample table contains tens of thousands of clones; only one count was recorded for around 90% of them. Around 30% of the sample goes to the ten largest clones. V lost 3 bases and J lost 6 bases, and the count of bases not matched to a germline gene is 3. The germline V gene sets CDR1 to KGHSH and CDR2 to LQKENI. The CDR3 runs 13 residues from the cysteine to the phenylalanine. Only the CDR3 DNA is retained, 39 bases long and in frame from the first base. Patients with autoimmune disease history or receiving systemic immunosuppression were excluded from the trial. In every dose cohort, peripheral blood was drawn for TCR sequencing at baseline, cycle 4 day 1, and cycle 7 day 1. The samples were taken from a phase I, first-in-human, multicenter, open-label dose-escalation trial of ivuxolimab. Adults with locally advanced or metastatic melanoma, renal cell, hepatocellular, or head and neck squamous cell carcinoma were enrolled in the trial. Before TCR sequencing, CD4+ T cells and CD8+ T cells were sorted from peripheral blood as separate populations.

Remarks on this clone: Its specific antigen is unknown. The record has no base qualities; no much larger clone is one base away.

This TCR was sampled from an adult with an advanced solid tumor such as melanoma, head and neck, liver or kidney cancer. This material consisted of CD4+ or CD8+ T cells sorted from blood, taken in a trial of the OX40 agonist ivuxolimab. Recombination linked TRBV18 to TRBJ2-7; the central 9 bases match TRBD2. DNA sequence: TGTGCCAGCTCACCTCTAGCGGGAACCGAGCAGTACTTC. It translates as CASSPLAGTEQYF.